These 25 T cell receptor beta chains originate from one sample sequenced in a study of Graves' ophthalmopathy and Graves' hyperthyroidism. Researchers took RNA transcripts and amplified TCR beta CDR3 regions from them. HTBI primers were used in a first-round RT-PCR, which preceded a second-round multiplex PCR. TCRdb reprocessed the multiplex PCR reads via MiXCR and lists one record per CDR3 protein. The sample shows about 600,000 distinct CDR3 sequences, about two fifths of them seen only once. Sequenced sample: peripheral blood or thyroid tissue (not recorded which). The source is an adult man with Graves' hyperthyroidism.

This clonotype was counted at least ten times. The chain joins TRBV12-3 or TRBV12-4 to TRBJ1-2; the D is unclear. V lost 7 bases to trimming and J lost 4 bases, with 13 bases between them. The CDR3 runs to 13 residues. CDR3 bases: TGTGCCAGCAAGACCGGGAGCCTCTATGGCTACACCTTC. It translates to CASKTGSLYGYTF.

The gene calls are TRBV10-3 and TRBJ2-7, with a weak D call TRBD1 (6 bases). The length of the CDR3 is 16 residues. The germline gives CDR1 ENHRY, CDR2 SYGVKD. Trimming removed 6 bases from V and 1 base from J, with 19 bases in between. The CDR3 DNA reads TGTGCCATCAGCTCACGAGGACAGTCACGTTCCTACGAGCAGTACTTC. Translating gives CAISSRGQSRSYEQYF.

Comment on this clonotype: A much larger clone differs by one base, so this may be a read error. This sequence joins TRBV5-4 and TRBJ2-5; 12 bases align to TRBD1. Germline V gives CDR1 SGHNT, CDR2 YYREEE (reference sequence). Unmatched junction bases numbered 7, after V lost 5 bases and J lost 5 bases. The CDR3 is 15 amino acids. The CDR3 here is CASREGQGAFETQYF. CDR3 DNA sequence: TGTGCCAGCAGGGAGGGACAGGGGGCTTTTGAGACCCAGTACTTC.

The chain joins TRBV5-1 to TRBJ1-2, with 7 bases matching TRBD1. The CDR3 loop spans 16 amino acids. CDR1 and CDR2 (germline): SGHRS, YFSETQ. The ends lost 3 bases at V and 4 bases at J; junction bases unmatched: 12. CDR3 sequence reads: CASSYGLSTGVYGYTF. CDR3 nucleotide sequence: TGCGCCAGCAGCTACGGACTTTCAACAGGGGTCTATGGCTACACCTTC.

The sample holds a few counts of this clonotype. This chain links TRBV12-3 or TRBV12-4 with TRBJ2-7; perhaps TRBD1 as D (5 bases). Trimming removed 2 bases from V and 3 bases from J, with 20 bases in between. The CDR3 has 17 amino acids. For the CDR3, the DNA is TGTGCCAGCAGTTTATCTCAGGGTCTAAACTCTTTCTACGAGCAGTACTTC. Residues: CASSLSQGLNSFYEQYF.

This clonotype was seen a handful of times. The rearrangement uses TRBV6-1 and TRBJ1-2; D call uncertain. Trimming cost V 5 bases and J 5 bases, with 6 bases left between them. The CDR3 runs to 11 residues. The germline CDR1 and CDR2 sequences are MNHNS and SASEGT. The CDR3 sequence: CASSWRYGYTF. DNA for the CDR3: TGTGCCAGCAGTTGGAGGTATGGCTACACCTTC.

In this sample, this clonotype turned up a few times. This chain connects TRBV28 to TRBJ1-5, with no clear D. CDR3 length equals 14 residues. Trimming took off 3 bases at V and 8 bases at J, with 14 bases between the two ends. Germline V gene sequence: CDR1 MDHEN, CDR2 SYDVKM. DNA of the CDR3: TGTGCCAGCAGTTTTAGAGCAGGCACGAAGCCCCAGCATTTT. Protein product: CASSFRAGTKPQHF. Drawing the rest from reference TRBV28 and TRBJ1-5, the complete variable domain is DVKVTQSSRYLVKRTGEKVFLECVQDMDHENMFWYRQDPGLGLRLIYFSYDVKMKEKGDIPEGYSVSREKKERFSLILESASTNQTSMYLCASSFRAGTKPQHFGDGTRLSIL.

This clonotype was recorded many times. This chain joins TRBV12-3 or TRBV12-4 and TRBJ1-5; a weak D match, TRBD1 (5 bases). Trimming stripped 5 bases from V and 0 bases from J, with 11 bases between. The CDR3 contains 15 residues. The CDR3 DNA sequence: TGTGCCAGCAGTCGACAGCGAGATAGCAATCAGCCCCAGCATTTT. Its protein product is CASSRQRDSNQPQHF.

Only a few counts were recorded for this clonotype. A much larger clone lies one base from this, so it may be a read error. The chain couples TRBV20-1 to TRBJ1-1, with D uncertain. V lost 4 bases to trimming and J lost 4 bases, with 16 bases between them. Germline V gene data show CDR1 as DFQATT and CDR2 as SNEGSKA (reference sequence). This CDR3 has 14 residues. The CDR3 bases are TGCAGTGCTACCAGGCCGGGAAGTAGCACTGAAGCTTTCTTT. Translation: CSATRPGSSTEAFF.

This clonotype came up many times. The chain has TRBV20-1 and TRBJ2-7, with 9 nucleotides matching TRBD2. V lost 2 bases to trimming and J lost 4 bases; unmatched junction nucleotides: 9. Per the germline V gene, CDR1 is DFQATT and CDR2 is SNEGSKA (reference sequence). This CDR3 contains 15 residues. The CDR3 DNA sequence: TGCAGTGCTAGACCCCGGGCGGGAGGGGCTTACGAGCAGTACTTC. It yields the protein CSARPRAGGAYEQYF.

A note on this clonotype: This may be a read error, as it is one base from a much larger clone. The chain combines TRBV6-1 with TRBJ2-5, with D hard to call. The CDR3 length is 14 residues. Trimming removed 4 bases at V and 5 bases at J, with 14 bases between. Germline values: CDR1 MNHNS, CDR2 SASEGT. The CDR3, as DNA: TGTGCCAGCAGTGTATACGGCTATGCGGAGACCCAGTACTTC. Its protein product is CASSVYGYAETQYF.

This clonotype was seen repeatedly, ten times or more. The gene calls are TRBV9 and TRBJ1-2, with 10 positions matching TRBD1. CDR3 length equals 15 residues. Losses at the gene ends were 4 bases for V and 4 bases for J; bases not matched to a gene: 7. The germline V gene encodes CDR1 SGDLS and CDR2 YYNGEE. CDR3 in amino acids: CASSMTGGAGYGYTF. CDR3 coding DNA: TGTGCCAGCAGCATGACAGGGGGCGCAGGCTATGGCTACACCTTC.

The chain employs TRBV29-1 and TRBJ1-1; maybe TRBD1 (5 bases). CDR1 is SQVTM and CDR2 is ANQGSEA in the germline V gene. The CDR3 runs to 14 residues. Trimming removed 2 bases from V and 4 bases from J, with 14 bases in between. The CDR3, as DNA: TGCAGCGTTGAACCCGGGACGGTGATCACTGAAGCTTTCTTT. Its protein is CSVEPGTVITEAFF.

Of note for this clonotype: Possible read error: a much larger clone is one base away. As the CDR3 is not closed by the conserved phenylalanine or tryptophan, this likely results from a read error. The CDR3 loop is CASSTGGEPPLHY. In DNA, the CDR3 is TGTGCCAGCAGCACAGGCGGGGAACCACCCCTCCACTAT. The V and J genes are TRBV5-4 and TRBJ1-6; perhaps TRBD1 as D (5 bases). Trimming took off 4 bases at V and 11 bases at J, with 13 bases between the two ends. Looked up from germline, CDR1 is SGHNT and CDR2 is YYREEE (reference sequence). The CDR3 loop spans 13 amino acids.

This clonotype was observed many times. The chain links TRBV13 to TRBJ1-2; 11 bases line up with TRBD1. The V gene's germline CDR1 is PRHDT and CDR2 FYEKMQ (reference sequence). Unmatched junction bases numbered 10, after V lost 5 bases and J lost 8 bases. This CDR3 has 15 amino acids. The CDR3 loop is CASSAGTGGLRGYTF. In nucleotides, the CDR3 is TGTGCCAGCAGCGCAGGGACAGGGGGATTACGCGGCTACACCTTC.

This clonotype has only a few counts. The chain uses TRBV6-5 and TRBJ2-3; no reliable D call. V gave up 4 bases and J gave up 14 bases, with 10 bases separating them. The CDR3 consists of 10 residues. Germline lookup yields CDR1 MNHEY and CDR2 SVGAGI. In nucleotides, the CDR3 is TGTGCCAGCAGTTGGACCCCGACGTATTTT. This encodes CASSWTPTYF.

This clonotype came up many times. The rearrangement joins TRBV24-1 to TRBJ1-3; the D gene is possibly TRBD1 (6 bases). Trimming took 4 bases from V and 3 from J, leaving 12 bases between them. The CDR3 covers 15 residues. CDR1 is KGHDR and CDR2 is SFDVKD in the germline V gene. As DNA, the CDR3 is TGTGCCACCAGTGACCCGACAGGTGGTGGAAACACCATATATTTT. Protein sequence: CATSDPTGGGNTIYF.

The chain has TRBV29-1 and TRBJ2-7; 15 positions match TRBD2. The DNA end lines up better with TRBJ2-1; the J call may be wrong. Germline-derived CDR1 and CDR2 are SQVTM and ANQGSEA. The CDR3 runs to 14 residues. This chain's CDR3 is CSVRTSGRVNEQFF. Written as DNA, the CDR3 is TGCAGCGTTCGGACTAGCGGGAGGGTGAATGAGCAGTTCTTC.

This clonotype was detected a few times. The chain joins TRBV12-3 or TRBV12-4 to TRBJ1-6; no clear D gene. The length of the CDR3 is 17 residues. Trimming removed 6 bases at V and 5 bases at J, with 20 bases between. The DNA for the CDR3 is TGTGCCAGCAGCCAAGCAGACAAAGGGCCGGATAATTCACCCCTCCACTTT. It yields the protein CASSQADKGPDNSPLHF.

This sequence joins TRBV29-1 and TRBJ1-2; 10 positions match TRBD1. Germline CDR1 SQVTM, CDR2 ANQGSEA. The CDR3 length is 12 residues. V lost 4 bases and J lost 5; bases outside the gene matches: 1. CDR3 loop: CSVGDRGYGYTF. The CDR3 coding sequence is TGCAGCGTTGGGGACAGGGGTTATGGCTACACCTTC.

Note on this clonotype: A read error may be the cause here, since a much bigger clone is one base away. Written as DNA, the CDR3 is TGTGCCAGCAGCCCCTCAACAGGGACAGGGGGTGACTACACCTTC. Residues: CASSPSTGTGGDYTF. The chain has TRBV7-2 and TRBJ1-2; 11 bases agree with TRBD1. CDR3 length: 15 residues. The V segment lost 5 bases and the J segment 10 bases; nucleotides outside the gene matches: 12. Germline V gene data show CDR1 as SGHTA and CDR2 as FQGNSA.

The chain links TRBV19 to TRBJ2-7; 8 positions match TRBD1. Germline-derived CDR1 and CDR2 are LNHDA and SQIVND (reference sequence). Trimming at V came to 3 bases and at J to 2 bases, leaving 3 bases not matched to a gene. The CDR3 consists of 14 residues. The DNA for the CDR3 is TGTGCCAGTAGTATGGCAGGGGGCGCCTACGAGCAGTACTTC. The encoded protein is CASSMAGGAYEQYF.

This clonotype was seen many times. The rearrangement links TRBV3-1 to TRBJ1-6; unclear D gene. V lost 1 base to trimming and J lost 13 bases, with 11 bases between them. CDR3 length equals 13 residues. The germline V gene encodes CDR1 LGHDT and CDR2 YNNKEL (reference sequence). The CDR3 spells CASSQALEFPLHF. CDR3 sequence (DNA): TGTGCCAGCAGCCAAGCGTTGGAATTTCCCCTCCACTTT.

In its sample, this clonotype was seen a few times. The chain has TRBV5-1 and TRBJ1-1, with D possibly matching TRBD1 (5 bases). Trimming left V 2 bases short and J 0 bases short, with 14 bases between. Germline-derived CDR1 and CDR2 are SGHRS and YFSETQ. The CDR3 totals 16 residues. CDR3: CASSFPDGGVNTEAFF. For the CDR3, the DNA is TGCGCCAGCAGCTTTCCTGACGGAGGGGTGAACACTGAAGCTTTCTTT. The whole variable domain, filled in from reference TRBV5-1 and TRBJ1-1, reads KAGVTQTPRYLIKTRGQQVTLSCSPISGHRSVSWYQQTPGQGLQFLFEYFSETQRNKGNFPGRFSGRQFSNSRSEMNVSTLELGDSALYLCASSFPDGGVNTEAFFGQGTRLTVV.

Note on this clonotype: Since no conserved phenylalanine or tryptophan closes the CDR3, a read error is the likely cause. The chain recombines TRBV10-3 with TRBJ2-7; D perhaps matches TRBD1 (5 bases). Germline lookup yields CDR1 ENHRY and CDR2 SYGVKD. The CDR3 spans 13 residues. For the CDR3, the DNA is TGTGCCAGCAGTTTGGCAGGGCCCTACGAGCAGTACCTC. Translating gives CASSLAGPYEQYL.